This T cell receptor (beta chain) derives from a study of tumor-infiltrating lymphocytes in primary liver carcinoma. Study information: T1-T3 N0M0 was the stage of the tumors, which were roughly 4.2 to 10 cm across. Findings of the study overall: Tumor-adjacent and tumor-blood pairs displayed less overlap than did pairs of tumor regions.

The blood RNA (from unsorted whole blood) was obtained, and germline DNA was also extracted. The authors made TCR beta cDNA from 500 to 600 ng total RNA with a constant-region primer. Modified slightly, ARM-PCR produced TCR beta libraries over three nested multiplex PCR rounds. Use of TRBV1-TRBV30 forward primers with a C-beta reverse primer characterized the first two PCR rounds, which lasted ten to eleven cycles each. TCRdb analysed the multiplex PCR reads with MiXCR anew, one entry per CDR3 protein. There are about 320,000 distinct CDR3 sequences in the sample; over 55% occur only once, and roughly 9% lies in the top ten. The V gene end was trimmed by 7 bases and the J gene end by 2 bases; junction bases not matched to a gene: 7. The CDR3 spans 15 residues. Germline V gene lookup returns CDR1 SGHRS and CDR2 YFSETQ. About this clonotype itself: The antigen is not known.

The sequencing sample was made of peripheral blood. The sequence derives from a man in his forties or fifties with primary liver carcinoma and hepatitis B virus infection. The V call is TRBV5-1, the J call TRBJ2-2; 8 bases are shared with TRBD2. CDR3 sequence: CASGRLALNTGELFF. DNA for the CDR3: TGCGCCAGCGGCCGACTAGCGTTAAACACCGGGGAGCTGTTTTTT.